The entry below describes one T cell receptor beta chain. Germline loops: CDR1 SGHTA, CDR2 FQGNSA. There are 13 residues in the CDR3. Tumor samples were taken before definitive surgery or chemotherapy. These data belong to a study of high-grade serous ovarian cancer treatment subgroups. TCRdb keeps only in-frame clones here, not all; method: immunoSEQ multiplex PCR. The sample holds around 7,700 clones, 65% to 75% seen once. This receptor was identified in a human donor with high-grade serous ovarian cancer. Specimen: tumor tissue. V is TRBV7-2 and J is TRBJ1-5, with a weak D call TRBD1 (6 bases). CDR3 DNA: TGTGTCACTACGGGGGGCGGCAATCAGCCCCAGCATTTT. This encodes CVTTGGGNQPQHF.